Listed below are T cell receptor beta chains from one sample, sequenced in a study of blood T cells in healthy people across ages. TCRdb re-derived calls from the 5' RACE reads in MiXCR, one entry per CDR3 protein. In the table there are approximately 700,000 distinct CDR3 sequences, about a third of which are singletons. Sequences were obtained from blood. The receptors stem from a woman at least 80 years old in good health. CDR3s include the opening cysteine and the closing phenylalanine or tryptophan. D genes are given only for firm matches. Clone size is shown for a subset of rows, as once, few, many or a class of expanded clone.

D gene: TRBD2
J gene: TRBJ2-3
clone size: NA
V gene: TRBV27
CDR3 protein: CASSPPQRGRDTQYF
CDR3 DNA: TGTGCCAGCAGTCCCCCCCAGCGGGGTAGAGATACGCAGTATTTT

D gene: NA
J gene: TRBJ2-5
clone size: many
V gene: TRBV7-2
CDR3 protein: CASSAQRTQYF
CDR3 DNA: TGTGCCAGCAGTGCCCAGAGGACCCAGTACTTC

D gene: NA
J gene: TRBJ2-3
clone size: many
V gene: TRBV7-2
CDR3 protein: CASSPGVGTQYF
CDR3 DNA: TGTGCCAGCAGCCCGGGAGTGGGTACGCAGTATTTT

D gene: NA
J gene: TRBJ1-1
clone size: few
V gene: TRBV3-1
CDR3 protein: CASSQGGAVSGAFF
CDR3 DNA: TGTGCCAGCAGCCAAGGGGGCGCGGTCTCTGGAGCTTTCTTT

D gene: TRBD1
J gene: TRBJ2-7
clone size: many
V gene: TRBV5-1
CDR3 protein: CASSLSHPGQGAHEQYF
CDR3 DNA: TGCGCCAGCAGCCTTTCGCATCCGGGACAGGGGGCCCACGAGCAGTACTTC

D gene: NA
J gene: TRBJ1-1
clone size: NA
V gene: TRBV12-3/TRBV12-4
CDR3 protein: CASSLAWSTEAFF
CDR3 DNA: TGTGCCAGCAGTCTAGCGTGGAGCACTGAAGCTTTCTTT

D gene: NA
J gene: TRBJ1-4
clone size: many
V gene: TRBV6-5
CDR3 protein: CASSYSMFGGGEKLFF
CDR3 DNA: TGTGCCAGCAGTTACTCGATGTTTGGAGGAGGTGAAAAACTGTTTTTT

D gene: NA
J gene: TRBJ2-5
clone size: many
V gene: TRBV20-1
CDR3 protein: CSAAANQETQYF
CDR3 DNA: TGCAGTGCCGCGGCCAACCAAGAGACCCAGTACTTC

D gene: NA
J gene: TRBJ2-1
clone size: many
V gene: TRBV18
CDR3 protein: CASSMIDNEQFF
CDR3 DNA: TGTGCCAGCTCAATGATTGACAATGAGCAGTTCTTC

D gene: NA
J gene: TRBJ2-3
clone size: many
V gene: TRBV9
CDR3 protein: CASSGGAYTQYF
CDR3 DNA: TGTGCCAGCAGCGGCGGAGCTTATACGCAGTATTTT

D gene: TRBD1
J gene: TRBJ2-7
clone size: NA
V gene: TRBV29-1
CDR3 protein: CSVAKTGEIYEQYF
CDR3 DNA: TGCAGCGTAGCGAAGACAGGGGAAATCTACGAGCAGTACTTC

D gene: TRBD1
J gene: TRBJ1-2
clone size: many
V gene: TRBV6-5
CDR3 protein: CASSYSTGPPYGYTF
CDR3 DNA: TGTGCCAGCAGTTACTCGACAGGGCCGCCTTATGGCTACACCTTC

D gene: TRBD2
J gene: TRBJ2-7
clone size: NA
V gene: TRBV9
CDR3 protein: CASSPRWGSSGSNEQYF
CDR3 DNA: TGTGCCAGCAGCCCACGGTGGGGGAGTAGCGGGAGTAACGAGCAGTACTTC

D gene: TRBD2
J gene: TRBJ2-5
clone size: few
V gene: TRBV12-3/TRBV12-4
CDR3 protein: CASSERGSFPGEQYF
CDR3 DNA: TGTGCCAGCAGTGAGCGGGGGTCCTTTCCTGGGGAGCAGTACTTC

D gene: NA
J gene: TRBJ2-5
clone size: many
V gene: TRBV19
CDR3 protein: CASSTHRNPETQYF
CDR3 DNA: TGTGCCAGTAGTACGCACAGGAATCCGGAGACCCAGTACTTC

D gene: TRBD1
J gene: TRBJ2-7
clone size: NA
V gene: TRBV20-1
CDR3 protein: CSARDDQSGQGGEQYF
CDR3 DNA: TGCAGTGCTAGAGATGATCAGTCGGGACAGGGAGGCGAGCAGTACTTC

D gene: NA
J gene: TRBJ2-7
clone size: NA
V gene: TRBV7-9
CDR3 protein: CASSLADTGLEQYF
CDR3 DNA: TGTGCCAGCAGCTTAGCGGATACCGGTCTCGAGCAGTACTTC

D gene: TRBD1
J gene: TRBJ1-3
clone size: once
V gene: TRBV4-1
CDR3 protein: CASSHPDRDGNTIYF
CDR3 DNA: TGCGCCAGCAGCCACCCGGACAGGGATGGAAACACCATATATTTT

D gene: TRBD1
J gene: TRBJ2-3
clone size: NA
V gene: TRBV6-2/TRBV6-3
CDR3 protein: CASSEPRQGDTQYF
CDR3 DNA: TGTGCCAGCAGTGAACCCCGACAGGGCGATACGCAGTATTTT

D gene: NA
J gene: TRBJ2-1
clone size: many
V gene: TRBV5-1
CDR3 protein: CASSPEGGAGNEQFF
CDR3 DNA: TGCGCCAGCAGCCCGGAAGGGGGGGCGGGAAATGAGCAGTTCTTC

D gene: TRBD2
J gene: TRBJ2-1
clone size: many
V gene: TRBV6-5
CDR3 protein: CASSSQRGDTNEQFF
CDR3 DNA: TGTGCCAGCAGTTCGCAGCGGGGGGACACCAATGAGCAGTTCTTC

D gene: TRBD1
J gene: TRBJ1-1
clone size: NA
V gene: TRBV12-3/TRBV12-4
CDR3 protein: CASSAQQGATEAFF
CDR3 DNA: TGTGCCAGCAGTGCACAACAGGGGGCAACTGAAGCTTTCTTT

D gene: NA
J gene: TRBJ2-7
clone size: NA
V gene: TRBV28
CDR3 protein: CASRMGTTYEQYF
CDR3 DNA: TGTGCCAGCAGAATGGGGACAACCTACGAGCAGTACTTC

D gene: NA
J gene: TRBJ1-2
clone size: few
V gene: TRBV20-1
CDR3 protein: CSAPTSGNYGYTF
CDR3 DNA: TGCAGTGCTCCTACCTCAGGGAACTATGGCTACACCTTC

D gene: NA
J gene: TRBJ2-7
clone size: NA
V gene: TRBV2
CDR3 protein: CASRYDSYEQYF
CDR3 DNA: TGTGCCAGCAGATACGACAGCTACGAGCAGTACTTC

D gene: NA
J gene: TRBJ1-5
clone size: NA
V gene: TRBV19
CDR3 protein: CARSIEGYQPQHF
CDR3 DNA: TGTGCCAGGAGTATCGAAGGCTATCAGCCCCAGCATTTT

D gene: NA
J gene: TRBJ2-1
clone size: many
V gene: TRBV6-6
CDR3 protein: CASSSQDLPSSYNEQFF
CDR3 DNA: TGTGCCAGCAGTTCCCAAGACCTGCCGAGCTCCTACAATGAGCAGTTCTTC

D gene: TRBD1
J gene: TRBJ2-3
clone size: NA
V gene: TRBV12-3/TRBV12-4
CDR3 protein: CASSLSGEGTDVQYF
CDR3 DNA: TGTGCCAGCAGTTTAAGCGGAGAGGGGACAGATGTGCAGTATTTT

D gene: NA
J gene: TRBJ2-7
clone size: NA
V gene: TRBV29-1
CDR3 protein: CGVEGGSSYEQYF
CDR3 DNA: TGCGGCGTTGAAGGCGGCAGCTCCTACGAGCAGTACTTC